Each of the 27 T cell receptor beta chains below was sequenced from the same sample in a study of T cells in Graves' hyperthyroidism and ophthalmopathy. RNA transcripts were the template for amplifying TCR beta CDR3 regions. TCR CDR3 underwent first-round RT-PCR with the HTBI primer set. TCRdb recomputed calls from the multiplex PCR reads with MiXCR, one row per CDR3 protein. Of a few hundred thousand distinct CDR3 sequences in the sample, roughly 13% are singletons; the top ten hold more than 4.5%. The material sequenced was blood. The source is a woman aged 18-29 years with Graves' hyperthyroidism.

There are many counts of this clonotype. CDR3 residues: CASSAPSRATYEQYF. The CDR3 DNA reads as TGTGCCAGCAGTGCTCCCAGCAGGGCCACCTACGAGCAGTACTTC. J is TRBJ2-7 and V is TRBV6-1, with a tentative D call TRBD1 (5 bases). Between the trimmed V and J ends, which lost 4 bases and 2 bases, there was a span of 15 bases. The V gene's germline CDR1 is MNHNS and CDR2 SASEGT. The CDR3 is made up of 15 amino acids.

Comment on this clonotype: A single base separates this from a much larger clone, so it may be a read error. The V call is TRBV28, the J call TRBJ2-1, with 7 bases fitting TRBD1. The DNA end is more similar to TRBJ2-7, so the J call may be wrong. CDR3 size: 14 residues. Germline V gives CDR1 MDHEN, CDR2 SYDVKM. CDR3 sequence: CASSRQGFYNEQYF. For the CDR3, the DNA is TGTGCCAGCTCTCGACAGGGTTTCTACAATGAGCAGTACTTC.

Regarding this clonotype: A single base separates this from a much larger clone, so it may be a read error. The gene calls are TRBV27 and TRBJ2-7; D might be TRBD1 or TRBD2, each matching 5 bases. The CDR3 is made up of 14 amino acids. The V gene's germline CDR1 is MNHEY and CDR2 SMNVEV (reference sequence). Trimming left V 2 bases short and J 6 bases short, with 14 bases between. Written as DNA, the CDR3 is TGTGCCAGCAGTTTACGGGCAGGGAGATCCGAGCAGTACGTC. Amino acids: CASSLRAGRSEQYV.

This chain joins TRBV5-1 and TRBJ2-1; 7 positions agree with TRBD1. Per germline, CDR1 SGHRS and CDR2 YFSETQ. CDR3 length equals 18 residues. V gave up 0 bases and J gave up 0 bases; unmatched junction bases: 9. This chain's CDR3 is CASSLGPPGQSSYNEQFF. CDR3 in DNA: TGCGCCAGCAGCTTGGGCCCACCGGGACAGAGCTCCTACAATGAGCAGTTCTTC.

Only a few counts were recorded for this clonotype. This sequence joins TRBV6-1 and TRBJ1-4; a weak D match, TRBD1 (5 bases). Germline CDR1 MNHNS, CDR2 SASEGT. The CDR3 is 15 residues long. V was clipped by 6 bases and J by 6 bases, with 17 bases between them. CDR3 coding DNA: TGTGCCAGCAGAATGACGCGGGGGGGTCATGAAAAACTGTTTTTT. Amino acid sequence: CASRMTRGGHEKLFF.

The V and J genes are TRBV6-2 or TRBV6-3 and TRBJ2-6; no clear D gene. Germline values: CDR1 MNHEY, CDR2 SVGEGT. The CDR3 is 16 residues long. V shed 2 bases and J shed 4 bases, with 12 bases lying between them. CDR3: CASSYGSLSGANVLTF. CDR3 nucleotide sequence: TGTGCCAGCAGTTACGGGTCCTTATCGGGGGCCAACGTCCTGACTTTC.

This clonotype was recorded many times. The rearrangement uses TRBV2 and TRBJ2-2, with a possible D match to TRBD1 (5 bases). The CDR3 has 13 amino acids. Trimming shortened V by 6 bases and J by 4 bases, and 9 bases separated the two germline ends. Germline lookup yields CDR1 SNHLY and CDR2 FYNNEI. This chain's CDR3 is CASRWGGTGELFF. CDR3 sequence (DNA): TGTGCCAGCAGATGGGGCGGCACCGGGGAGCTGTTTTTT. Full variable domain (rest looked up from reference TRBV2 and TRBJ2-2): EPEVTQTPSHQVTQMGQEVILRCVPISNHLYFYWYRQILGQKVEFLVSFYNNEISEKSEIFDDQFSVERPDGSNFTLKIRSTKLEDSAMYFCASRWGGTGELFFGEGSRLTVL.

This clonotype was seen many times. This sequence joins TRBV6-1 and TRBJ2-5, with 8 nucleotides matching TRBD2. The junction had 8 bases not matched to a gene; V was cut back by 6 bases and J by 2 bases. This CDR3 spans 15 amino acids. Germline assignment: CDR1 MNHNS and CDR2 SASEGT. CDR3 protein: CASSQMGGGQETQYF. DNA for the CDR3: TGTGCCAGCAGCCAGATGGGCGGGGGGCAAGAGACCCAGTACTTC.

The chain is built from TRBV7-2 and TRBJ1-3; D is uncertain. CDR1 SGHTA and CDR2 FQGNSA come from the germline V gene. The CDR3 is made up of 15 amino acids. Trimming removed 5 bases from V and 0 bases from J, with 11 bases in between. This CDR3 reads CASSPRRNSGNTIYF. CDR3 sequence (DNA): TGTGCCAGCAGCCCTCGACGGAACTCTGGAAACACCATATATTTT.

The chain recombines TRBV20-1 with TRBJ2-7, with 8 bases identical to TRBD2. CDR3 length equals 14 residues. From germline, CDR1 is DFQATT and CDR2 SNEGSKA (reference sequence). With V trimmed by 4 bases and J by 6 bases, 11 bases remained unmatched. In nucleotides, the CDR3 is TGCAGTGCTAACGCCGGGACTAGGCTGGGCGAGCAGTACTTC. It yields the protein CSANAGTRLGEQYF.

The table lists this clonotype with many counts. The gene calls are TRBV7-2 and TRBJ2-7; 9 nucleotides line up with TRBD1. Germline V gene data show CDR1 as SGHTA and CDR2 as FQGNSA. Losses at the gene ends were 10 bases for V and 0 bases for J; bases not matched to a gene: 10. This CDR3 is built from 15 residues. The CDR3 reads CATRTGVSSSYEQYF. The CDR3 DNA sequence: TGTGCCACTCGGACAGGGGTTTCCAGCTCCTACGAGCAGTACTTC.

CDR3 in DNA: TGTGCCAGCAGCTTGGGAGGGACAGACGGAGAAAAACTGTTTTTT. This encodes CASSLGGTDGEKLFF. This sequence joins TRBV5-4 and TRBJ1-4; the match to TRBD1 covers 7 bases. J lost 8 bases, V lost 0 bases, and 7 bases had no gene match. Looked up from germline, CDR1 is SGHNT and CDR2 is YYREEE (reference sequence). The CDR3 extends over 15 amino acids.

Notes on this clonotype: Without the conserved terminal phenylalanine or tryptophan, this CDR3 likely stems from a read error. The chain combines TRBV7-3 with TRBJ2-3; D ambiguous. CDR1 and CDR2 from the germline V gene are SGHTA and FQGTGA. Deletions cut 3 bases from V and 2 bases from J, with 9 bases between. The CDR3 covers 14 residues. The CDR3 loop is CASSLEPPTDTQYL. In DNA, the CDR3 is TGTGCCAGCAGCTTGGAACCTCCCACAGATACGCAGTATCTT.

This clonotype showed up many times. This sequence joins TRBV11-2 and TRBJ1-1, with D hard to call. Trimming removed 3 bases from V and 1 base from J, with 9 bases in between. The CDR3 length is 14 residues. Germline V lookup: CDR1 SGHAT, CDR2 FQNNGV. The chain's CDR3 is CASSFGLGNTEAFF. The CDR3 DNA is TGTGCCAGCAGCTTTGGTTTGGGGAACACTGAAGCTTTCTTT.

At least ten counts were recorded for this clonotype. The rearrangement uses TRBV28 and TRBJ2-1; tentatively, D is TRBD2 (6 bases). Germline V CDR1 and CDR2: MDHEN, SYDVKM. This CDR3 is built from 15 residues. V lost 4 bases, J lost 1 base, and 11 bases lay in between. The CDR3 here is CASSSPGTSYNEQFF. For the CDR3, the DNA is TGTGCCAGCAGTTCACCAGGGACTTCCTACAATGAGCAGTTCTTC.

The J gene is TRBJ2-7, the V gene TRBV10-3; possible D gene TRBD1, 5 bases. Germline values: CDR1 ENHRY, CDR2 SYGVKD. CDR3 length: 14 residues. V gave up 0 bases and J gave up 6 bases, with 12 bases separating them. CDR3 sequence: CAISESHTDSEQYF. The CDR3 coding sequence is TGTGCCATCAGTGAGTCCCATACCGACAGCGAGCAGTACTTC.

At least ten counts were recorded for this clonotype. The chain is built from TRBV20-1 and TRBJ2-2; 10 nucleotides agree with TRBD2. Losses at the gene ends were 1 base for V and 2 bases for J; bases not matched to a gene: 7. This CDR3 comprises 17 residues. Germline loops: CDR1 DFQATT, CDR2 SNEGSKA (reference sequence). The CDR3 DNA follows: TGCAGTGCTAGAGCCGCCGGGACTAGCGCTAACACCGGGGAGCTGTTTTTT. It encodes CSARAAGTSANTGELFF.

This clonotype was counted many times. The V and J genes are TRBV10-3 and TRBJ2-4; the match to TRBD1 covers 7 bases. CDR1 and CDR2 from the germline V gene are ENHRY and SYGVKD. This CDR3 region has 13 residues. The junction had 3 bases not matched to a gene; V was cut back by 5 bases and J by 5 bases. The CDR3 loop reads CAISLQGENIQYF. The CDR3 nucleotides read TGTGCCATCAGTCTCCAGGGGGAAAACATTCAGTACTTC.

This rearrangement joins TRBV28 to TRBJ2-7; 12 nucleotides line up with TRBD2. Germline assignment: CDR1 MDHEN and CDR2 SYDVKM. The CDR3 sequence is 16 residues long. Trimming took 6 bases from V and 3 from J; bases not matched to a gene: 9. CDR3 region: CASSPPGLAGFYEQYF. For the CDR3, the DNA is TGTGCCAGCAGCCCCCCCGGACTAGCGGGATTCTACGAGCAGTACTTC.

There are many counts of this clonotype. The CDR3 protein is CASSYGQGLSNTEAFF. As DNA, the CDR3 is TGTGCCAGCAGTTACGGGCAGGGCCTTTCGAACACTGAAGCTTTCTTT. The chain carries TRBV6-5 and TRBJ1-1; a possible D gene is TRBD1 (5 bases). Trimming stripped 2 bases from V and 1 base from J, with 14 bases between. This CDR3 is built from 16 residues. Germline V CDR1 and CDR2: MNHEY, SVGAGI.

This clonotype came up a few times. The genes are TRBV7-3 and TRBJ2-2; D gene uncertain. The length of the CDR3 is 16 residues. V lost 5 bases to trimming and J lost 2 bases, with 15 bases between them. In germline, CDR1 is SGHTA, CDR2 FQGTGA. Here the CDR3 DNA reads TGTGCCAGCAGCCCCCGACCGATAATCAACACCGGGGAGCTGTTTTTT. Translation gives CASSPRPIINTGELFF.

This clonotype was counted at least ten times. This chain joins TRBV18 and TRBJ1-2; possibly TRBD1 for D (6 bases). The germline CDR1 and CDR2 sequences are KGHSH and LQKENI. This CDR3 is built from 15 residues. Trimming took off 3 bases at V and 0 bases at J, with 11 bases between the two ends. This CDR3 reads CASSPTGQANYGYTF. CDR3 DNA sequence: TGTGCCAGCTCACCGACAGGACAAGCTAACTATGGCTACACCTTC.

V and J are TRBV10-2 and TRBJ2-4; 9 nucleotides match TRBD2. The CDR3 length is 12 residues. Germline V gene data show CDR1 as WSHSY and CDR2 as SAAADI. The trim removed 3 bases at V and 11 bases at J, leaving 2 bases unmatched. CDR3 in amino acids: CASSEAGGLQYF. The CDR3 coding sequence is TGCGCCAGCAGTGAAGCGGGAGGCCTTCAGTACTTC.

This clonotype appeared a few times. This chain uses TRBV6-1 with TRBJ1-1; D not resolved. The CDR3 contains 15 residues. Germline V CDR1 and CDR2: MNHNS, SASEGT. The V end lost 4 bases, the J end lost 3 bases, and 15 bases lay between the germline ends. CDR3 residues: CASSAETPRYTEAFF. CDR3 sequence (DNA): TGTGCCAGCAGTGCCGAGACACCCCGGTACACTGAAGCTTTCTTT.

This clonotype has ten or more counts. V usage is TRBV7-9 and J usage is TRBJ1-4, with D possibly being TRBD1 (5 bases). The V end was cut by 4 bases, the J end by 8 bases, with 17 bases between. CDR3 size: 15 residues. Per germline, CDR1 SEHNR and CDR2 FQNEAQ (reference sequence). CDR3 region: CASSYGAIPSEKLFF. For the CDR3, the DNA is TGTGCCAGCAGCTACGGGGCCATCCCCTCGGAAAAACTGTTTTTT.

Remarks on this clonotype: A clone one base away is much larger, so this may be a read error. The CDR3 region is CASSQDPSTGRLGTFF. For the CDR3, the DNA is TGTGCCAGCAGCCAAGATCCGTCGACAGGGAGGTTAGGGACTTTCTTT. The chain combines TRBV3-1 with TRBJ1-1; 7 bases are shared with TRBD1. The CDR3 sequence is 16 residues long. V lost 0 bases and J lost 12; bases outside the gene matches: 16. Germline values: CDR1 LGHDT, CDR2 YNNKEL (reference sequence). The variable domain in full, with the rest retrieved from reference TRBV3-1 and TRBJ1-1, is DTAVSQTPKYLVTQMGNDKSIKCEQNLGHDTMYWYKQDSKKFLKIMFSYNNKELIINETVPNRFSPKSPDKAHLNLHINSLELGDSAVYFCASSQDPSTGRLGTFFGQGTRLTVV.

This clonotype was picked up many times. The chain uses TRBV27 and TRBJ2-1; D gene uncertain. CDR3 size: 15 residues. The V end was cut by 6 bases, the J end by 8 bases, with 20 bases between. CDR1 MNHEY and CDR2 SMNVEV come from the germline V gene (reference sequence). The CDR3: CASSKLPRNVHEQFF. For the CDR3, the DNA is TGTGCCAGCAGCAAATTACCGCGCAACGTCCATGAGCAGTTCTTC.